The 8 T cell receptor beta chains below come from one sample, sequenced in a study of T-cell reconstitution after alpha-beta-depleted transplantation in children. Researchers prepared the TCRbeta library using unique molecular identifiers, the study reports. TCRdb fed the PCR reads into MiXCR, producing one record per CDR3 protein. The table shows 140,000 or so distinct CDR3 sequences, with around 9% occurring only once. The source was PBMCs, mostly from graft donor cells, collected 180 days after TCRalphabeta/CD19-depleted stem cell transplant. The receptors come from a female patient aged 2-9 years who had a stem cell transplant for congenital amegakaryocytic thrombocytopenia, so the T cells may come from the graft donor.

This clonotype was counted ten times or more. V is TRBV12-3 or TRBV12-4 and J is TRBJ1-5; D is unresolved. This CDR3 has 15 amino acids. Trimming shortened V by 3 bases and J by 3 bases, and 12 bases separated the two germline ends. CDR3 sequence: CASSFYQRLNQPQHF. CDR3 nucleotide sequence: TGTGCCAGCAGTTTTTACCAACGTCTCAATCAGCCCCAGCATTTT.

A word on this clonotype: A much larger clone lies a single base off, so this may be a read error. V gene TRBV20-1 combines with J gene TRBJ2-5, with unresolved D. The CDR3 is 14 residues long. In germline, CDR1 is DFQATT, CDR2 SNEGSKA (reference sequence). Trimming shortened V by 3 bases and J by 1 base, and 12 bases separated the two germline ends. CDR3 in amino acids: CSASHGEAQETQYF. The CDR3 region has the DNA TGCAGTGCTAGCCATGGAGAAGCCCAAGAGACCCAGTACTTC.

On this clonotype itself: This may be a read error: a much more frequent sequence differs by one nucleotide. The chain is built from TRBV5-1 and TRBJ2-1; TRBD2 matches at 10 bases. The V segment lost 6 bases and the J segment 5 bases; nucleotides outside the gene matches: 8. Germline CDR1 SGHRS, CDR2 YFSETQ. The CDR3 is made up of 15 amino acids. The CDR3 DNA follows: TGCGCCAGCAATCTCATTCTAGCGGGAGACAATGAGCAGTTCTTC. Translated: CASNLILAGDNEQFF.

Concerning this clonotype: The junction departs from germline at one end; a sequencing error may be responsible. This chain connects TRBV3-1 to TRBJ2-1; TRBD2 aligns across 9 bases. The length of the CDR3 is 16 residues. Germline-derived CDR1 and CDR2 are LGHDT and YNNKEL (reference sequence). The CDR3 sequence: CASSQVLRGGAVEQFF. CDR3 coding DNA: TGTGCCAGCAGCCAAGTCCTTCGCGGGGGGGCGGTTGAGCAGTTCTTT.

Many counts were recorded for this clonotype. V usage is TRBV28 and J usage is TRBJ2-6; 7 bases map to TRBD2. CDR1 is MDHEN, CDR2 SYDVKM, per germline. The CDR3 loop spans 17 amino acids. V shed 3 bases, J shed 0 bases, and the junction held 5 bases outside the gene matches. The CDR3 reads CASSLGEGISGANVLTF. CDR3 coding DNA: TGTGCCAGCAGTTTGGGGGAGGGAATCTCTGGGGCCAACGTCCTGACTTTC.

CDR3 in DNA: TGTGCCAGCAGCCATTCCCTAGTTATCACAGATACGCAGTATTTT. Its translation: CASSHSLVITDTQYF. The chain is built from TRBV14 and TRBJ2-3; D is ambiguous. This CDR3 comprises 15 residues. Per germline, CDR1 SGHDN and CDR2 FVKESK. The V and J ends lost 3 bases and 2 bases respectively, with 12 bases between them.

This clonotype was counted a few times. J is TRBJ2-2 and V is TRBV20-1, with 7 bases matching TRBD2. This CDR3 has 19 residues. Germline trimming cut 2 bases from V and 4 bases from J; bases unmatched to any gene: 19. The germline V gene has CDR1 DFQATT and CDR2 SNEGSKA (reference sequence). CDR3 nucleotide sequence: TGCAGTGCTAGATCCCTTCGCTGGGAGGGCGGGGGTTCCACCGGGGAGCTGTTTTTT. The encoded protein is CSARSLRWEGGGSTGELFF.

This clonotype was counted ten times or more. The V and J genes are TRBV12-3 or TRBV12-4 and TRBJ2-4, with unresolved D. The CDR3 extends over 15 amino acids. V dropped 3 bases and J dropped 2 bases, with 11 bases sitting between them. CDR3 region: CASSFLLPPKNIQYF. The CDR3, as DNA: TGTGCCAGCAGTTTCCTCCTACCTCCCAAAAACATTCAGTACTTC.